This T cell receptor beta chain was found in a study of blood T cells in healthy people across ages. Using a J-beta primer mix together with a sample-barcoded 5' primer, a second PCR was run for roughly 6 to 11 cycles. TCRdb passed the 5' RACE reads through MiXCR, listing each CDR3 protein once. The sample lists more than 900,000 distinct CDR3 sequences, 29% occurring once. In germline, CDR1 is SGHDT, CDR2 YYEEEE. The CDR3 consists of 15 residues. Between the trimmed V and J ends, which lost 1 base and 1 base, there was a span of 10 bases. This sample was also put to use in a study of T cells of mothers and their children.

This TCR was sampled from a woman aged 40 to 50 in good health. The chain uses TRBV5-6 and TRBJ2-3, with D possibly being TRBD1 (5 bases). The sample comprised blood. This CDR3 reads CASSLIQGRTDTQYF. DNA of the CDR3: TGTGCCAGCAGCTTGATCCAGGGCCGCACAGATACGCAGTATTTT.